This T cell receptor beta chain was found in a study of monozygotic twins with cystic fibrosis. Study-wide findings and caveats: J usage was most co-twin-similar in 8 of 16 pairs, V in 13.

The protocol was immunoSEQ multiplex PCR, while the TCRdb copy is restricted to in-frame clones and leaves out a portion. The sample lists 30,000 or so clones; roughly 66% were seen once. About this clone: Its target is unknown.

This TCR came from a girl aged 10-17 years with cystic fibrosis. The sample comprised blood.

CDR3 coding DNA: TGTGCCAGCAGTTTTGACCTCACAGATACGCAGTATTTT. Translation: CASSFDLTDTQYF. V gene TRBV27 combines with J gene TRBJ2-3; no definite D call. This CDR3 has 13 residues. The V end was cut by 3 bases, the J end by 2 bases, with 6 bases between. Germline V gene sequence: CDR1 MNHEY, CDR2 SMNVEV (reference sequence).